The 9 T cell receptor beta chains below come from one sample, sequenced in a study of T cell responses to AZD1222 COVID-19 vaccine (TCRdb year 2021). The meaning of the sample's time point label: about 28 days (+/-7) after the second vaccine dose. Library preparation was by the immunoSEQ multiplex PCR assay. Here the immuneACCESS table is served through TCRdb, limited to in-frame sequences with V and J called. Missing clones are a known gap in these copies; in checked studies unresolved V genes cover under half, and the rest lacks a known reason. The sample data list about 270,000 clones, and about 94% of these were observed just once. Around 0.57% of the sample is taken by the ten largest. The specimen was peripheral blood, collected 28 days after the second AZD1222 dose. The receptors stem from an adult who received the AZD1222 COVID-19 vaccine.

The V gene is TRBV6-2 or TRBV6-3, the J gene TRBJ2-3, with 13 bases matching TRBD2. Germline loops: CDR1 MNHEY, CDR2 SVGEGT. V gave up 4 bases and J gave up 0 bases; unmatched junction bases: 4. CDR3 size: 17 residues. The CDR3 DNA is TGTGCCAGCAGTTCCCTACTAGCGGGGGGGAGCACAGATACGCAGTATTTT. Translated, it gives CASSSLLAGGSTDTQYF.

CDR3: CASEGEHQPQHF. The CDR3 nucleotides are TGTGCCAGCGAAGGGGAGCACCAGCCCCAGCATTTT. The gene calls are TRBV2 and TRBJ1-5, with D possibly matching TRBD1 (5 bases). V lost 8 bases and J lost 7, with 12 bases in between. From germline, CDR1 is SNHLY and CDR2 FYNNEI. CDR3 size: 12 residues.

V is TRBV15 and J is TRBJ1-6, with D possibly matching TRBD1 (5 bases). The V and J ends lost 3 bases and 7 bases respectively, with 13 bases between them. The CDR3 consists of 15 residues. Germline V gives CDR1 LNHNV, CDR2 YYDKDF (reference sequence). The CDR3 here is CATSRDQGANSPLHF. The CDR3 region has the DNA TGTGCCACCAGCAGGGATCAAGGGGCCAATTCACCCCTCCACTTT.

This chain joins TRBV7-3 and TRBJ2-3; D ambiguous. Between the trimmed V and J ends, which lost 2 bases and 6 bases, there was a span of 3 bases. This CDR3 region has 11 residues. CDR1 SGHTA and CDR2 FQGTGA come from the germline V gene. The CDR3 bases are TGTGCCAGCAGCTTATCGGATACGCAGTATTTT. Translation gives CASSLSDTQYF. Full variable domain (remainder filled in from reference TRBV7-3 and TRBJ2-3): GAGVSQTPSNKVTEKGKYVELRCDPISGHTALYWYRQSLGQGPEFLIYFQGTGAADDSGLPNDRFFAVRPEGSVSTLKIQRTERGDSAVYLCASSLSDTQYFGPGTRLTVL.

The chain has TRBV5-1 and TRBJ2-1; 10 bases line up with TRBD2. The germline CDR1 and CDR2 sequences are SGHRS and YFSETQ. V was pared by 1 base and J by 8 bases, with 6 bases of the junction left unmatched. The CDR3 is 15 amino acids. The CDR3 DNA follows: TGCGCCAGCAGCTTGCAGCGGGGGGGCCAAGATGAGCAGTTCTTC. It encodes CASSLQRGGQDEQFF.

This rearrangement joins TRBV12-3 or TRBV12-4 to TRBJ1-5; D remains unclear. This CDR3 has 13 residues. V was pared by 1 base and J by 4 bases, with 5 bases between. CDR3 sequence reads: CASSLEENQPQHF. CDR3 sequence (DNA): TGTGCCAGCAGTTTAGAGGAAAATCAGCCCCAGCATTTT.

The rearrangement uses TRBV11-1 and TRBJ2-3, with 8 bases aligning to TRBD2. The CDR3 runs to 16 residues. V trimming: 3 bases; J trimming: 0 bases; junction bases outside the gene matches: 5. The germline V gene encodes CDR1 SGHAT and CDR2 FQDESV (reference sequence). The CDR3 DNA reads TGTGCCAGCAGCTTGCGACTAGCGCCAAGCACAGATACGCAGTATTTT. Protein: CASSLRLAPSTDTQYF. The whole variable domain, remainder taken from reference TRBV11-1 and TRBJ2-3, is EAEVAQSPRYKITEKSQAVAFWCDPISGHATLYWYRQILGQGPELLVQFQDESVVDDSQLPKDRFSAERLKGVDSTLKIQPAELGDSAMYLCASSLRLAPSTDTQYFGPGTRLTVL.

Comments on this clone: In the same sample, other DNA sequences code for this CDR3. V gene TRBV28 combines with J gene TRBJ1-1, with unresolved D. CDR3 length: 13 amino acids. Per the germline V gene, CDR1 is MDHEN and CDR2 is SYDVKM. V dropped 1 base and J dropped 0 bases, with 3 bases sitting between them. In DNA, the CDR3 is TGTGCCAGCAGTTTATTAGTGAACACTGAAGCTTTCTTT. Protein sequence: CASSLLVNTEAFF.

The rearrangement links TRBV6-5 to TRBJ2-5; weak D call: TRBD2 (6 bases). This CDR3 contains 15 residues. CDR1 is MNHEY, CDR2 SVGAGI, per germline. V was pared by 0 bases and J by 5 bases, with 13 bases between. This CDR3 reads CASSYSRDRGETQYF. The CDR3 DNA reads TGTGCCAGCAGTTACTCTCGGGACCGGGGGGAGACCCAGTACTTC.